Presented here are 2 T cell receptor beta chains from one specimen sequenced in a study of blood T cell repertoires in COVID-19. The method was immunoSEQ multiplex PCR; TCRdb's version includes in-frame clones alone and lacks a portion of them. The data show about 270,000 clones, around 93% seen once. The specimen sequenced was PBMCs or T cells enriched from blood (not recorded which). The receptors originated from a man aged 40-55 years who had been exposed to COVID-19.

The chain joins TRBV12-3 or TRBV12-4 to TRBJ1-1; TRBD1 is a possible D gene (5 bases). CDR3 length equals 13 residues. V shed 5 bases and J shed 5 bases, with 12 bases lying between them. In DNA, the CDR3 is TGTGCCAGCAGTCGACCCGGGGGAACTGAAGCTTTCTTT. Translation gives CASSRPGGTEAFF.

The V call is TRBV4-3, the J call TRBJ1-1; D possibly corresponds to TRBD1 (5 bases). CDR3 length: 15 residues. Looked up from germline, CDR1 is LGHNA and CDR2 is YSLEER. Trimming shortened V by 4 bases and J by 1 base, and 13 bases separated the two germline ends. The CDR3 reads CASSLDSQGNTEAFF. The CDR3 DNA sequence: TGCGCCAGCAGCCTAGATTCCCAGGGGAACACTGAAGCTTTCTTT.